These 15 T cell receptor beta chains came from one sample sequenced in a study of cytomegalovirus exposure and HLA in healthy donors. Researchers ran the PCR with 60 Vbeta and 13 Jbeta primers. Data came from immunoSEQ multiplex PCR; TCRdb stores just in-frame clones and leaves some out. The repertoire holds roughly 100,000 clones, with 78% as singletons. Sequencing input: PBMCs. The source is a woman aged 40 to 50 in good health and CMV-seronegative.

The V gene is TRBV11-2, the J gene TRBJ2-7, with D uncertain. The germline V gene encodes CDR1 SGHAT and CDR2 FQNNGV. The CDR3 length is 17 residues. V lost 5 bases, J lost 4 bases, and 24 bases lay in between. The CDR3 DNA reads TGTGCCAGCAGCCACTCTGCCGGCGGAGACCATACGTACGAGCAGTACTTC. It yields the protein CASSHSAGGDHTYEQYF.

This chain links TRBV5-1 with TRBJ2-5; TRBD2 might be the D (6 bases). Trimming left V 6 bases short and J 3 bases short, with 12 bases between. This CDR3 contains 13 residues. CDR1 is SGHRS and CDR2 is YFSETQ in the germline V gene. The DNA for the CDR3 is TGCGCCAGCACTTTTACGGGAGAAGAGACCCAGTACTTC. Translation gives CASTFTGEETQYF.

In this sample, this clone turned up a few times. The chain's CDR3 is CASSLGLAGPYNEQFF. CDR3 nucleotide sequence: TGTGCCAGCAGCTTAGGACTAGCGGGACCCTACAATGAGCAGTTCTTC. The gene calls are TRBV11-2 and TRBJ2-1, with 11 bases fitting TRBD2. CDR3 length: 16 amino acids. The germline gives CDR1 SGHAT, CDR2 FQNNGV. V lost 1 base to trimming and J lost 2 bases; unmatched junction nucleotides: 1. Looking up the rest from reference TRBV11-2 and TRBJ2-1 gives the full variable domain: EAGVAQSPRYKIIEKRQSVAFWCNPISGHATLYWYQQILGQGPKLLIQFQNNGVVDDSQLPKDRFSAERLKGVDSTLKIQPAKLEDSAVYLCASSLGLAGPYNEQFFGPGTRLTVL.

The rearrangement links TRBV28 to TRBJ2-5, with TRBD1 identical over 10 bases. J gave up 3 bases and V 2 bases, and 6 bases lay outside the gene matches. CDR3 length: 16 residues. CDR1 and CDR2 from the germline V gene are MDHEN and SYDVKM. The DNA of the CDR3 is TGTGCCAGCAGTTTACAAACCGGGACAGGGGAAGAGACCCAGTACTTC. It codes for CASSLQTGTGEETQYF.

V usage is TRBV6-5 and J usage is TRBJ2-3, with a tentative D call TRBD1 (7 bases). The ends were cut back, 2 bases at V and 6 bases at J, with 12 bases in the middle. CDR1 and CDR2 (germline): MNHEY, SVGAGI. The CDR3 loop spans 14 amino acids. The chain's CDR3 is CASSYEAGGDTQYF. In DNA, the CDR3 is TGTGCCAGCAGTTACGAAGCAGGGGGGGATACGCAGTATTTT.

The chain is built from TRBV13 and TRBJ1-1, with a possible D match to TRBD1 (5 bases). CDR3 length equals 14 residues. From germline, CDR1 is PRHDT and CDR2 FYEKMQ (reference sequence). V lost 4 bases and J lost 1, with 10 bases in between. Here the CDR3 reads CASSSRQQNTEAFF. The CDR3 coding sequence is TGTGCCAGCAGCTCCCGACAGCAGAACACTGAAGCTTTCTTT.

The V and J genes are TRBV9 and TRBJ1-4; D is ambiguous. The CDR3 covers 14 residues. Trimming left V 7 bases short and J 6 bases short, with 16 bases between. CDR1 is SGDLS and CDR2 is YYNGEE in the germline V gene. CDR3 protein: CASLQGRPDEKLFF. As DNA, the CDR3 is TGTGCCAGCCTCCAAGGGAGGCCTGATGAAAAACTGTTTTTT.

This chain connects TRBV6-5 to TRBJ2-7; 8 bases match TRBD1. The V and J ends lost 5 bases and 6 bases, in that order; junction bases with no gene match: 6. Germline CDR1 MNHEY, CDR2 SVGAGI. The CDR3 contains 13 residues. CDR3 residues: CASSRQGAGEQYF. The CDR3 DNA sequence: TGTGCCAGCAGTCGGCAGGGGGCGGGCGAGCAGTACTTC.

This clone showed up just once. This chain joins TRBV7-2 and TRBJ1-2, with TRBD1 identical over 7 bases. The J segment lost 6 bases and the V segment lost 1 base, leaving 11 bases of the junction unmatched. This CDR3 spans 16 amino acids. Germline lookup yields CDR1 SGHTA and CDR2 FQGNSA. The CDR3 sequence: CASSLVGSGGTHGYTF. CDR3 DNA sequence: TGTGCCAGCAGCTTAGTAGGGTCAGGGGGAACTCATGGCTACACCTTC.

This rearrangement joins TRBV6-1 to TRBJ1-5, with 7 bases that match TRBD1. Germline-derived CDR1 and CDR2 are MNHNS and SASEGT. Trimming cost V 10 bases and J 7 bases; bases outside gene matches: 7. The CDR3 has 12 amino acids. CDR3 residues: CAIKTGWQPQHF. DNA of the CDR3: TGTGCCATCAAGACAGGGTGGCAGCCCCAGCATTTT.

The J gene is TRBJ2-1, the V gene TRBV4-3, with TRBD1 matching over 7 bases. CDR1 and CDR2 (germline): LGHNA, YSLEER. Trimming took 4 bases from V and 9 from J; bases not matched to a gene: 15. The CDR3 runs to 16 residues. The CDR3 nucleotides read TGCGCCAGCAGCCGGAACAGGGGCTCGGTCTCGGGTGAGCAGTTCTTC. Amino acids: CASSRNRGSVSGEQFF.

The chain combines TRBV28 with TRBJ2-1, with D maybe TRBD2 (6 bases). Trimming cost V 6 bases and J 6 bases, with 12 bases left between them. The CDR3 length is 13 residues. Germline V CDR1 and CDR2: MDHEN, SYDVKM. The DNA of the CDR3 is TGTGCCAGCAGGAGGACTATTCGCAATGAGCAGTTCTTC. Translation: CASRRTIRNEQFF. Complete variable domain (other parts from reference TRBV28 and TRBJ2-1): DVKVTQSSRYLVKRTGEKVFLECVQDMDHENMFWYRQDPGLGLRLIYFSYDVKMKEKGDIPEGYSVSREKKERFSLILESASTNQTSMYLCASRRTIRNEQFFGPGTRLTVL.

This clone was seen only a few times. V is TRBV6-6 and J is TRBJ2-1; 7 bases fit TRBD2. Germline V gene sequence: CDR1 MNHNY, CDR2 SVGAGI (reference sequence). V was pared by 7 bases and J by 6 bases, with 0 bases of the junction left unmatched. The CDR3 is 11 amino acids. For the CDR3, the DNA is TGTGCCAGCAAGCGGGGCAATGAGCAGTTCTTC. It yields the protein CASKRGNEQFF.

This clone occurred a few times. This chain joins TRBV7-8 and TRBJ2-1; 9 nucleotides agree with TRBD1. The V gene end was trimmed by 5 bases and the J gene end by 10 bases; junction bases not matched to a gene: 9. From germline, CDR1 is SGHVS and CDR2 FQNEAQ. There are 14 residues in the CDR3. CDR3 sequence reads: CASSTRTGVFEQFF. The CDR3 coding sequence is TGTGCCAGCAGCACCAGGACAGGGGTTTTCGAGCAGTTCTTC.

The chain couples TRBV27 to TRBJ1-1, with a weak D call TRBD1 (5 bases). The CDR3 extends over 13 amino acids. V lost 8 bases and J 1 base, leaving 11 bases between the germline ends. The germline gives CDR1 MNHEY, CDR2 SMNVEV (reference sequence). CDR3 nucleotide sequence: TGTGCCAGCGGGGCAGGCTCGAACACTGAAGCTTTCTTT. Translation gives CASGAGSNTEAFF.